This T cell receptor beta chain derives from a study of T cells in Graves' hyperthyroidism and ophthalmopathy. Study results and caveats: Stable hyperthyroidism and ophthalmopathy were separated using 13 V-J signatures. The blood repertoire included most of the expanded thyroid clonotypes above 0.001. For ophthalmopathy, model prediction preceded onset by a median about 6 months.

Per the germline V gene, CDR1 is SGHRS and CDR2 is YFSETQ. This CDR3 has 13 amino acids. Diagnoses used clinical symptoms, serum thyroxine and TRAb, thyroid ultrasound and orbital computed tomography. This clonotype was detected once. Its antigen is unknown. The germline gene is not matched at one end of the junction; a read error may be the cause. Amplification yielded TCR beta CDR3 regions, with RNA transcripts as the source. The TCR CDR3 was amplified in a first-round RT-PCR using the HTBI primer set. TCRdb fed the multiplex PCR reads into MiXCR, producing one record per CDR3 protein. Counted here are hundreds of thousands of distinct CDR3 sequences, 45% occurring once; the ten biggest clones make up roughly 7.2%.

Input material: peripheral blood or thyroid tissue (not recorded which). The receptor's source is an adult man with Graves' disease, either hyperthyroidism or ophthalmopathy (not recorded which). The chain employs TRBV5-1 and TRBJ2-6, with a possible D match to TRBD1 (7 bases). The CDR3 loop is CASSRQGGNVLTF. In DNA form, the CDR3 reads TGCGCCAGCAGCCGCCAGGGGGGCAACGTCCTGACTTTC.